These 3 T cell receptor beta chains came from one sample sequenced in a study of blood T cell repertoires in COVID-19 (dated by TCRdb to 2020 to 2021). Libraries were made using the immunoSEQ multiplex PCR assay. The immuneACCESS repertoire file appears here via TCRdb, limited to in-frame rearrangements. These files lack a portion of the clones; in checked studies, under half of the deficit traces to unresolved V genes, and the cause of the others is not known. The sample table records hundreds of thousands of clones; around 87% of these occur just once. Roughly 2.3% of the sample is held by the ten biggest clonotypes. The sequenced material came from PBMCs or T cells enriched from blood (not recorded which). Source of these receptors: a woman aged 18 to 35 who had recovered from COVID-19.

V is TRBV15 and J is TRBJ2-2, with no clear D. CDR1 is LNHNV, CDR2 YYDKDF, per germline (reference sequence). This CDR3 contains 14 residues. V was cut by 0 bases and J by 10 bases, with 12 bases left in between. This CDR3 reads CATSRDLTLEELFF. CDR3 in DNA: TGTGCCACCAGCAGAGATCTAACTCTAGAGGAGCTGTTTTTT.

The chain couples TRBV15 to TRBJ1-5, with D uncertain. The CDR3 is 15 residues long. Germline loops: CDR1 LNHNV, CDR2 YYDKDF (reference sequence). The V end was cut by 0 bases, the J end by 7 bases, with 13 bases between. The CDR3 here is CATSRDSSFFQPQHF. Written as DNA, the CDR3 is TGTGCCACCAGCAGAGATTCTAGTTTCTTCCAGCCCCAGCATTTT.

This chain links TRBV3-1 (or the pseudogene TRBV3-2) with TRBJ2-7; D may be TRBD2 (6 bases). From germline, CDR1 is LGHDT and CDR2 YNNKEL (reference sequence). The CDR3 consists of 15 residues. V dropped 4 bases and J dropped 3 bases, with 16 bases sitting between them. The CDR3 DNA is TGTGCCAGCAGCCCGTCTCGGGCGGGGTTCTACGAGCAGTACTTC. This codes for CASSPSRAGFYEQYF.